This T cell receptor (beta chain) derives from a study of shared clonotypes between healthy human individuals. Findings and limits, study-wide: Estimated richness values were generally larger in naive subsets than in memory subsets. Having only a few donors restricted how much genetic and exposure-history diversity was captured.

CD45RO-negative cells were positively selected for CCR7, leaving out terminally differentiated effector memory CD45RA+ cells. Assay: immunoSEQ multiplex PCR; the TCRdb copy retains only in-frame clones and omits some. Found here are roughly 2 million clones, about 95% of them singletons; the top ten hold roughly 1%. In regard to this clone: Its cognate antigen is unknown. It is likely a read error, because the conserved phenylalanine at the end of the CDR3 is missing.

The CDR3 covers 13 residues. Trimming removed 3 bases at V and 3 bases at J, with 8 bases between. Germline CDR1 reads MNHEY; CDR2 reads SVGAGI. The gene calls are TRBV6-5 and TRBJ1-1, with D hard to call. The source material was naive CD8+ T cells sorted from blood. The source is a man in his late teens or twenties in good health. The CDR3 loop is CASSYSPYTEAFL. The DNA of the CDR3 is TGTGCCAGCAGTTATTCACCGTACACTGAAGCTTTCCTT.